The entry below gives a single TCR beta chain sequence along with its context. The sample belongs to a study of blood T cell repertoires in COVID-19. Looking at the study overall: The United States, Italy and Spain supplied acute and convalescent COVID-19 samples. The analysed material was cDNA or gDNA that came from T cells, B-cell-depleted T cells, or PBMCs.

The authors' processing: Amplification from reference gene primers served as the basis for estimated nucleated cell counts. The table came from immunoSEQ multiplex PCR; TCRdb's copy has only in-frame clones and leaves some out. Clone size and V and J calls were adopted from that table, with D and trimming inferred from the DNA. The table has 200,000 to 250,000 clones, 87% seen once; the top ten hold more than 10%. CDR1 is SEHNR, CDR2 FQNEAQ, per germline (reference sequence). The length of the CDR3 is 15 residues. The V gene end was trimmed by 2 bases and the J gene end by 1 base; junction bases not matched to a gene: 4.

Sequenced input: peripheral blood. The source is a woman aged 18 to 35 who had recovered from COVID-19. The V call is TRBV7-9, the J call TRBJ1-1; the match to TRBD1 covers 7 bases. The CDR3 coding sequence is TGTGCCAGCAGCTTATGGACAGGATCGAACACTGAAGCTTTCTTT. Translating gives CASSLWTGSNTEAFF.